The 3 T cell receptor beta chains presented below share a single source sample, sequenced in a study of T cell changes during pregnancy in multiple sclerosis. Sequencing used immunoSEQ multiplex PCR; TCRdb keeps in-frame clones, though not all of them. The repertoire holds over 55,000 clones, with roughly nine tenths as singletons. The sequencing used peripheral blood, collected in the first trimester of pregnancy. These receptors all come from a female donor with multiple sclerosis, enrolled in a pregnancy study.

This clone has just one count. The CDR3 loop reads CASSWPDGGANYGYTF. In nucleotides, the CDR3 is TGTGCCAGCAGTTGGCCTGACGGGGGAGCTAACTATGGCTACACCTTC. The genes are TRBV27 and TRBJ1-2; maybe TRBD1 (5 bases). Between the trimmed V and J ends, which lost 4 bases and 0 bases, there was a span of 15 bases. Looked up from germline, CDR1 is MNHEY and CDR2 is SMNVEV (reference sequence). The CDR3 sequence is 16 residues long.

The chain is built from TRBV30 and TRBJ1-2, with TRBD1 matching 7 bases. The length of the CDR3 is 13 residues. Germline V gene lookup returns CDR1 GTSNPN and CDR2 SVGIG (reference sequence). Trimming cost V 3 bases and J 4 bases; bases outside gene matches: 5. CDR3 in amino acids: CAWRRDRPYGYTF. CDR3 coding DNA: TGTGCCTGGAGGAGGGACAGACCCTATGGCTACACCTTC.

The genes are TRBV9 and TRBJ2-3; 11 bases are shared with TRBD2. J lost 2 bases, V lost 3 bases, and 5 bases had no gene match. This CDR3 spans 16 amino acids. Germline V gene sequence: CDR1 SGDLS, CDR2 YYNGEE. This CDR3 reads CASSEGTSGATDTQYF. The CDR3 bases are TGTGCCAGCAGCGAAGGGACTAGCGGAGCCACAGATACGCAGTATTTT.